This T cell receptor beta chain emerged from a study of blood T cells in healthy people across ages (dated by TCRdb to the mid-2010s). Regarding the complete study: Template switching captured roughly one uniquely barcoded TCR beta cDNA molecule per two T cells in model experiments. The study measured age-related changes in TCR beta repertoire diversity using deep sequencing normalized with unique cDNA molecular identifiers. The donors were divided into four age groups: young (average around 16 years), middle-aged (around 41), aged (about 56) and long-lived (about 79). Two additional independent replicas of 1 million unique cDNA reads from the same blood draw were analyzed for two donors (one aged 18 to 30 and one aged 80 or older). The full study reports these points: Observed TCR beta diversity per million T cells fell roughly linearly with age, and a significant reduction was already apparent by age around 36. Because donor CMV infection status was unknown, age-related changes in expanded clonotypes were potentially confounded. The long-lived group showed more naive CD4+ T cells, fewer expanded clones and increased TCR diversity than the aged group, suggesting age selection. Estimates of total diversity from one million sequenced T cells were regarded as lower bounds and underestimates. Observed TCR beta diversity correlated strongly with the percentage of naive T cells measured by flow cytometry. Conclusive comparison of naive and antigen-experienced compartments was prevented by the profiling of bulk unsorted PBMCs.

The method behind the library was 5' RACE. The sample was run on an Illumina HiSeq 2500. The second PCR ran for roughly 6 to 11 cycles and used a J-beta primer mix along with a sample-barcoded 5' primer. A unique molecular identifier was introduced onto each TCR beta cDNA molecule by a template-switch 5' adaptor carrying 12 random nucleotides. Each sample yielded at least 2.5 million CDR3-containing paired-end reads. First-strand cDNA synthesis was performed from all RNA using the Mint cDNA synthesis kit, with priming by a TRBC-specific oligonucleotide. Following uracil-DNA glycosylase treatment, a first 18-cycle PCR with universal primers M1SS and BC2_uni_R was performed on all cDNA. In the paper's pipeline: For normalization, 1 million high-quality reads, each with a distinct molecular identifier, were randomly selected from each sample. Instead of being binned into consensus sequences, reads that shared molecular identifiers were thrown out. MiTCR, run with a Q25 quality threshold and the strictest error-elimination algorithm, handled CDR3 identification, clonotype clustering and error correction. A nonparametric unseen species model with Euler transformation was used to estimate a lower bound on total TCR beta diversity. Using fastp trimming at Q25 and MiXCR clonotype assembly, TCRdb reanalyzed the public sequencing data and kept in-frame beta chains. Each entry is one CDR3 protein sequence, shown with its most common DNA and genes. The V and J calls shown here were made by TCRdb, not taken from the authors' results. The sample table shows roughly 1,100,000 distinct CDR3 sequences, and around 25% are seen once. The ten largest clones take up approximately 0.7% of the sample.

A few counts support this clonotype. Its antigen is currently not known. The sample holds no much larger clone one base away, and base qualities are not on file. Systemically healthy Caucasian individuals from Russia, 35 to 50 in total and aged about 6 to 90 years, were included as donors. Roughly 10 milliliters of peripheral blood were drawn from each donor into EDTA-treated Vacutainer tubes. Ficoll-Paque density-gradient centrifugation was used to isolate PBMCs, with at least 6.5 million per sample. Trizol reagent was used to extract total RNA from the PBMCs, yielding at least 5.5 micrograms per sample. Naive CD45RAhigh/CD27high T cell percentages were measured by flow cytometry on a PBMC aliquot from every donor. The CDR3 covers 14 residues, taking in both the cysteine and the phenylalanine. The retained sequence is limited to the CDR3, 42 bases, with the frame set at the first base. The junction shows trimming of 2 bases on V and 6 bases on J, plus 12 bases between the germline ends. As encoded in the germline V gene, CDR1 is SGHTA while CDR2 is FQGTGA.

A further study also used this sample, focusing on T cells of mothers and their children. The second source states: Nine systemically healthy Caucasian individuals served as donors, namely three mothers together with their six children. cDNA synthesis consumed the entire amount of extracted RNA, loaded at around 1.5 ug RNA in each 15 ul reaction. In the second PCR, sample barcodes and 2-4 random nucleotides were introduced via the M1S primer. Over 9.5 million TCR beta CDR3 reads were obtained for each mother, and 2.7 million or so reads were obtained for each child. In both related and unrelated pairs, thymic selection shapes the output of TCR recombination in a similar way, with inherited differences having only a minor effect. Normalized repertoire overlap was always slightly but never significantly higher in related than unrelated mother-child pairs. No persistent microchimeric T cell clones were detected, at a sensitivity of 80 to 100 clones per million clonotypes. The study used deep NGS to compare TCR beta repertoires of mothers and children, seeking features distinguishing related mother-child pairs from unrelated individuals. On average, the children were about 12 +/- 4 years old, while the mothers were about 37 +/- 4 years old. Libraries were sequenced on Illumina HiSeq 2000 with 100+100 nt paired-end reads after adapter ligation with NEBNext reagents. To prevent cross-contamination, the mother and child libraries were prepared one month apart and sequenced in separate runs. For each donor, somewhere between about 500,000 and 2,300,000 distinct TCR beta clonotypes were identified. Naive TCR beta clonotypes were estimated from low-frequency clonotypes matched to each donor's FACS-determined naive share, without sorting.

The V and J segments used are TRBV7-3 and TRBJ2-3; perhaps TRBD1 is the D gene, with 6 bases matching. The TCR was taken from a girl aged 2-10 years in good health. Sequenced sample: blood. Here is the DNA: TGTGCCAGCAGCTTATTGGGGGCCGCGGATACGCAGTATTTT. It translates as CASSLLGAADTQYF.